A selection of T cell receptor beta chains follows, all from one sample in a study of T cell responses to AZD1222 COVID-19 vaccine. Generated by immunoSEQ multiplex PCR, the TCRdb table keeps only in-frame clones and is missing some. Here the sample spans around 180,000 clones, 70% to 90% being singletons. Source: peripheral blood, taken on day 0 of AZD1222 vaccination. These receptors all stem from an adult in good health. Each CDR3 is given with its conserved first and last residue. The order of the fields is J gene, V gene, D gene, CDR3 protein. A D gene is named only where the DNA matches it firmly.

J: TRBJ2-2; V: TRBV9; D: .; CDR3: CASSVTSTGELFF
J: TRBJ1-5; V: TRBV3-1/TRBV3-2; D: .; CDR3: CASSQGIQGQPQHF
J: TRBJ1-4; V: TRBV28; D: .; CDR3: CASRSQREKLFF
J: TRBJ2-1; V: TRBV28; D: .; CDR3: CASSTTPNNEQFF
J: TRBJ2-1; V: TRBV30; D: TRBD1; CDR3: CAWSDRGDEQFF
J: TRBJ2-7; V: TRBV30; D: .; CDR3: CAWSRGGVGYEQYF
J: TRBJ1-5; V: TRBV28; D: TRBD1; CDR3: CASRRKQGGNQPQHF
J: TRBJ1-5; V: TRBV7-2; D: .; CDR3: CASSWAGSNQPQHF
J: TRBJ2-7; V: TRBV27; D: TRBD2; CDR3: CASTTGTSGSEQYF
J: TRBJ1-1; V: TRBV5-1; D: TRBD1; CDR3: CASSTGQGWDTEAFF
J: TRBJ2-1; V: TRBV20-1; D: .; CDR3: CSASAGTGNNEQFF
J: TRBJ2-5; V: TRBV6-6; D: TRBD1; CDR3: CASSYSRPGQVGTQYF
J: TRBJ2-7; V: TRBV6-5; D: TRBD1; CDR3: CASSYSGTGSYEQYF
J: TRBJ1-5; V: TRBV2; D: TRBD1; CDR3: CASNGQGYQPQHF
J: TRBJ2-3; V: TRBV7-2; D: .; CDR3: CASSLNPTGGGTDTQYF
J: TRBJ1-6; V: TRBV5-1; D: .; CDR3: CASSPSGGQSSPLHF
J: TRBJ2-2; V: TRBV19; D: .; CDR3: CASSIGQDNTGELFF
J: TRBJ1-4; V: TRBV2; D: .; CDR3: CASRSVSGNEKLFF
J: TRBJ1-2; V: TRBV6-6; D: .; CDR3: CASRMGGGDGYTF